The 18 T cell receptor beta chains below were found in one sample sequenced in a study of OX40 agonist ivuxolimab in advanced cancers. Libraries were prepared by immunoSEQ multiplex PCR; TCRdb keeps only in-frame clonotypes and omits some of them. The table shows some 28,000 clones, with more than 75% occurring only once. The sample here was CD4+ or CD8+ T cells sorted from blood, taken in a trial of the OX40 agonist ivuxolimab. The receptors were gathered from an adult with an advanced solid tumor such as melanoma, head and neck, liver or kidney cancer.

In this sample, this clone turned up once. The rearrangement joins TRBV7-6 to TRBJ1-5; D is possibly TRBD1 (5 bases). The V and J ends lost 1 base and 2 bases respectively, with 21 bases between them. Germline V gene data show CDR1 as SGHVS and CDR2 as FNYEAQ. The CDR3 contains 19 residues. The CDR3 sequence is CASSLVGRAPHGGNQPQHF. Written as DNA, the CDR3 is TGTGCCAGCAGCTTAGTGGGCAGGGCCCCCCATGGGGGCAATCAGCCCCAGCATTTT.

The rearrangement uses TRBV5-4 and TRBJ2-3, with 7 bases aligning to TRBD1. The trim removed 5 bases at V and 11 bases at J, leaving 23 bases unmatched. From germline, CDR1 is SGHNT and CDR2 YYREEE (reference sequence). This CDR3 contains 17 residues. CDR3 sequence reads: CASRRGNTGTDRYGQYF. The CDR3 region has the DNA TGTGCCAGCAGAAGGGGTAACACCGGGACAGACAGATACGGGCAGTATTTT.

V and J are TRBV14 and TRBJ2-3; 10 bases fit TRBD1. The germline gives CDR1 SGHDN, CDR2 FVKESK. Trimming removed 1 base from V and 1 base from J; junction bases left unmatched: 8. This CDR3 region has 18 residues. CDR3 in amino acids: CASSQVGGTGVRTDTQYF. The CDR3 DNA follows: TGTGCCAGCAGCCAAGTGGGCGGGACAGGGGTGCGCACAGATACGCAGTATTTT.

The chain carries TRBV27 and TRBJ2-4; tentatively, D is TRBD1 or TRBD2 (5 bases each). From germline, CDR1 is MNHEY and CDR2 SMNVEV (reference sequence). V was shortened by 1 base and J by 8 bases, with 12 bases between the two germline ends. This CDR3 has 14 amino acids. DNA of the CDR3: TGTGCCAGCAGTTTATGGGCAGGGAGCGACATTCAGTACTTC. This sequence encodes CASSLWAGSDIQYF.

The rearrangement uses TRBV2 and TRBJ2-1, with 8 bases aligning to TRBD1. The V gene's germline CDR1 is SNHLY and CDR2 FYNNEI. The V gene end was trimmed by 6 bases and the J gene end by 7 bases; junction bases not matched to a gene: 8. This CDR3 is 14 amino acids long. Here the CDR3 reads CASRDDRGGNEQFF. For the CDR3, the DNA is TGTGCCAGCAGGGACGACAGGGGCGGTAATGAGCAGTTCTTC.

The chain combines TRBV6-6 with TRBJ2-3; possible D gene TRBD1, 5 bases. The germline V and J ends were trimmed by 3 bases and 1 base, with 14 bases remaining between them. The CDR3 covers 16 residues. Germline CDR1 reads MNHNY; CDR2 reads SVGAGI (reference sequence). The CDR3 DNA reads as TGTGCCAGCAGTTATATGGTAGGGGATCGCACAGATACGCAGTATTTT. Residues: CASSYMVGDRTDTQYF.

The V call is TRBV9, the J call TRBJ1-1; D not certain. The length of the CDR3 is 12 residues. The V gene lost 0 bases and the J gene lost 6 bases, with 6 bases spanning the gap. CDR1 and CDR2 from the germline V gene are SGDLS and YYNGEE. The CDR3 protein is CASSVGGAEAFF. CDR3 sequence (DNA): TGTGCCAGCAGCGTAGGGGGAGCTGAAGCTTTCTTT.

J is TRBJ2-7 and V is TRBV5-6; D call uncertain. This CDR3 has 11 residues. Trimming pared 4 bases from V and 3 bases from J, leaving 5 bases between. Germline V lookup: CDR1 SGHDT, CDR2 YYEEEE. In DNA, the CDR3 is TGTGCCAGCAGCACCAACTACGAGCAGTACTTC. Residues: CASSTNYEQYF.

The V call is TRBV4-1, the J call TRBJ1-2; 8 bases map to TRBD1. Unmatched junction bases numbered 10, after V lost 0 bases and J lost 1 base. Germline CDR1 MGHRA, CDR2 YSYEKL. The CDR3 sequence is 18 residues long. The CDR3 DNA reads TGCGCCAGCAGCCAAGATCCGGCAGGGGGCATTTTTAACTATGGCTACACCTTC. As protein: CASSQDPAGGIFNYGYTF.

The gene calls are TRBV10-3 and TRBJ2-3; TRBD2 is a possible D gene (6 bases). The CDR3 is 14 residues long. CDR1 ENHRY and CDR2 SYGVKD come from the germline V gene. The V end was cut by 2 bases, the J end by 1 base, with 7 bases between. This chain's CDR3 is CAISEGGGTDTQYF. CDR3 nucleotide sequence: TGTGCCATCAGTGAGGGCGGGGGCACAGATACGCAGTATTTT.

The J gene is TRBJ1-2, the V gene TRBV7-9; 7 positions match TRBD1. Trimming took 4 bases from V and 4 from J; bases not matched to a gene: 6. CDR1 SEHNR and CDR2 FQNEAQ come from the germline V gene (reference sequence). This CDR3 region has 14 residues. This CDR3 reads CASSSATGTYGYTF. The CDR3 nucleotides read TGTGCCAGCAGCTCGGCGACAGGGACCTATGGCTACACCTTC.

The chain joins TRBV7-8 to TRBJ1-1; no clear D gene. CDR3 size: 15 residues. Trimming took 5 bases from V and 4 from J, leaving 17 bases between them. Per the germline V gene, CDR1 is SGHVS and CDR2 is FQNEAQ. The CDR3 protein is CASSPYTESGTEAFF. CDR3 in DNA: TGTGCCAGCAGCCCCTACACGGAATCTGGCACTGAAGCTTTCTTT.

The rearrangement joins TRBV29-1 to TRBJ2-7; D is ambiguous. With 0 bases removed from V and 7 bases from J, the gap between germline ends came to 7 bases. From germline, CDR1 is SQVTM and CDR2 ANQGSEA. This CDR3 is 11 amino acids long. CDR3 in amino acids: CSVEDGWEQYF. CDR3 in DNA: TGCAGCGTTGAAGATGGGTGGGAGCAGTACTTC.

The chain carries TRBV2 and TRBJ2-7; 13 nucleotides align to TRBD2. CDR3 length: 15 residues. The germline gives CDR1 SNHLY, CDR2 FYNNEI. V was clipped by 4 bases and J by 4 bases; unmatched bases: 4. CDR3 residues: CASSAGLAGAYEQYF. As DNA, the CDR3 is TGTGCCAGCAGTGCAGGACTAGCGGGGGCGTACGAGCAGTACTTC.

This chain connects TRBV28 to TRBJ1-4; D may be TRBD1 (6 bases). Looked up from germline, CDR1 is MDHEN and CDR2 is SYDVKM. V lost 4 bases and J 8 bases, leaving 11 bases between the germline ends. There are 13 residues in the CDR3. CDR3 residues: CASSSRGYEKLFF. In nucleotides, the CDR3 is TGTGCCAGCAGTTCCAGGGGTTACGAAAAACTGTTTTTT.

The chain joins TRBV2 to TRBJ1-3; D might be TRBD1 (5 bases). Trimming left V 7 bases short and J 2 bases short, with 6 bases between. This CDR3 comprises 12 residues. CDR1 is SNHLY and CDR2 is FYNNEI in the germline V gene. CDR3 amino acids: CASMGAGNTIYF. The CDR3 DNA reads as TGTGCCAGCATGGGGGCTGGAAACACCATATATTTT.

CDR3 sequence (DNA): TGTGCCAGCAGTGAACCCCTAGGGGGGGCGAATGGTTATGGCTACACCTTC. This translates into CASSEPLGGANGYGYTF. The chain combines TRBV6-1 with TRBJ1-2; D is possibly TRBD1 (6 bases). The CDR3 spans 17 residues. Deletions cut 2 bases from V and 5 bases from J, with 21 bases between. Germline loops: CDR1 MNHNS, CDR2 SASEGT.

The J gene is TRBJ2-7, the V gene TRBV5-1, with TRBD1 matching over 7 bases. The CDR3 is made up of 14 amino acids. Germline assignment: CDR1 SGHRS and CDR2 YFSETQ. The J segment lost 4 bases and the V segment lost 2 bases, leaving 6 bases of the junction unmatched. CDR3 coding DNA: TGCGCCAGCAGCTTTAGGACAGGTAATTACGAGCAGTACTTC. Translating gives CASSFRTGNYEQYF.